The rows below give T cell receptor beta chains drawn from one sample of a study of T cell responses to AZD1222 COVID-19 vaccine. The table came from immunoSEQ multiplex PCR; TCRdb's copy has only in-frame clones and leaves some out. Among about 160,000 clones listed, roughly 90% were seen once. The sample consisted of peripheral blood, taken 28 days after the second AZD1222 dose. The receptors come from an adult who received the AZD1222 COVID-19 vaccine. Each CDR3 is given with its conserved first and last residue. The order of the fields is J gene, clone size, V gene, D gene, CDR3 DNA, CDR3 protein. The D gene is left open where the match is weak. The size field is filled for only some rows; it gives once, few, many or a size class.

TRBJ1-2,-,TRBV5-4,-,TGTGCCAGCAGCTCAGGACGCGGCTACACCTTC,CASSSGRGYTF
TRBJ2-1,-,TRBV27,-,TGTGCCAGCACTAGGTCGGGGAGGAGCTCCTACAATGAGCAGTTCTTC,CASTRSGRSSYNEQFF
TRBJ2-5,-,TRBV3-1/TRBV3-2,TRBD1,TGTGCCAGCAGAACCGGGACAGAAGAGACCCAGTACTTC,CASRTGTEETQYF
TRBJ1-1,once,TRBV27,TRBD1,TGTGCCAGCAGTTCCTATTCGACAGGGGAAGCTTTCTTT,CASSSYSTGEAFF
TRBJ2-5,-,TRBV11-2,-,TGTGCCAGCAGCTCGTTAGCGGCCCAAGAGACCCAGTACTTC,CASSSLAAQETQYF
TRBJ2-7,once,TRBV7-7,-,TGTGCCAGCAGCTCTGGGTTTTACTACGAGCAGTACTTC,CASSSGFYYEQYF
TRBJ1-2,-,TRBV2,TRBD1,TGTGCCAGCAGTGCGGGACAGGACTATGGCTACACCTTC,CASSAGQDYGYTF
TRBJ2-7,-,TRBV10-1,-,TGCGCCAGCAGTGAGTCGATAGACAGCTACGAGCAGTACTTC,CASSESIDSYEQYF
TRBJ1-1,-,TRBV28,-,TGTGCCAGCAGTTCCCAACACAGGGAGAACACTGAAGCTTTCTTT,CASSSQHRENTEAFF
TRBJ1-3,-,TRBV6-1,-,TGTGCCAGCAGTGACAGGGGCCGTCTAAGCTCTGGAAACACCATATATTTT,CASSDRGRLSSGNTIYF
TRBJ2-1,-,TRBV4-3,-,TGCGCCAGCAGCCAAGATTCGTACGGGAGCTCCTACAATGAGCAGTTCTTC,CASSQDSYGSSYNEQFF
TRBJ2-1,-,TRBV7-7,-,TGTGCCAGCAGCTTAGGCATCGACCAGGGTCCGAATGAGCAGTTCTTC,CASSLGIDQGPNEQFF
TRBJ2-7,-,TRBV10-3,TRBD1,TGTGCCATCAGTCCGGGACAGGGGTACGAGCAGTACTTC,CAISPGQGYEQYF
TRBJ2-1,-,TRBV19,TRBD2,TGTGCCAGTAGTATTGGGCTAGCGGGCTACAATGAGCAGTTCTTC,CASSIGLAGYNEQFF
TRBJ1-3,-,TRBV3-1/TRBV3-2,-,TGTGCCAGCAGCCAAATGGGCAGCGGAGGAAACACCATATATTTT,CASSQMGSGGNTIYF
TRBJ2-1,-,TRBV9,TRBD1,TGTGCCAGCAGCCGCGGACAGGACCCCTACAATGAGCAGTTCTTC,CASSRGQDPYNEQFF
TRBJ2-7,-,TRBV21-1,-,TGTGCCAGCACCCCGAGGGGGCTACCGCGACCCCAGTGTTACGAGCAGTACTTC,CASTPRGLPRPQCYEQYF